Only a few counts were recorded for the clone carrying this TCR beta chain. The antigen is undetermined. The germline V and J ends were trimmed by 1 base and 6 bases, with 10 bases remaining between them. The germline V gene has CDR1 LGHDT and CDR2 YNNKEL (reference sequence). The CDR3 runs to 13 residues. The sample belongs to a study of T-cell memory formation after mild COVID-19. Study observations and caveats: Mostly located in CM and EM were contracting CD4+ clones, with contracting CD8+ clones located in EMRA. Some clones that responded turned up in pre-infection memory, which suggests that cross-reactive memory joined in.

TCRdb recomputed calls from the 5' RACE reads with MiXCR, one row per CDR3 protein. This table holds under 700,000 distinct CDR3 sequences, roughly 20% found once. The sequenced sample consisted of PBMCs or a T cell subset sorted from them (not recorded which). The origin of this receptor is an adult woman who had mild COVID-19 (a few samples of this study predate the infection). Cell type and time point are not known. This rearrangement joins TRBV3-1 to TRBJ2-7, with D unclear. The CDR3 DNA follows: TGTGCCAGCAGCCAAGTACTGACGGGCGAGCAGTACTTC. Residues: CASSQVLTGEQYF.